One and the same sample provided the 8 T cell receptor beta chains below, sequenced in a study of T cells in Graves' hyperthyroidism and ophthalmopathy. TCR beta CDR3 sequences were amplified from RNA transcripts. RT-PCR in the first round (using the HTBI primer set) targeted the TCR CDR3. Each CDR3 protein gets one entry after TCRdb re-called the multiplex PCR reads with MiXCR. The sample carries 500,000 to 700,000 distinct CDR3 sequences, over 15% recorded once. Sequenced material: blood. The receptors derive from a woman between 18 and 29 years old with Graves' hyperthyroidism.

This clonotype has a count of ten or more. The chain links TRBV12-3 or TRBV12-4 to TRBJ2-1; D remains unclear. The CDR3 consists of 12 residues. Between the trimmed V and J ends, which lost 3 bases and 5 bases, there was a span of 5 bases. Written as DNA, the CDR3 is TGTGCCAGCAGTTTGTCCGACAATGAGCAGTTCTTC. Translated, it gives CASSLSDNEQFF.

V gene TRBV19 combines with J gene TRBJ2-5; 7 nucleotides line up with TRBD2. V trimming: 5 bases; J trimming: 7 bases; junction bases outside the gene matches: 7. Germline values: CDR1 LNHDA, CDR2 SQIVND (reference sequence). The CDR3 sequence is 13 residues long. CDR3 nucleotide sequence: TGTGCCAGTAGTCTTGGGGGGAGGGCGACCCAGTACTTC. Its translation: CASSLGGRATQYF.

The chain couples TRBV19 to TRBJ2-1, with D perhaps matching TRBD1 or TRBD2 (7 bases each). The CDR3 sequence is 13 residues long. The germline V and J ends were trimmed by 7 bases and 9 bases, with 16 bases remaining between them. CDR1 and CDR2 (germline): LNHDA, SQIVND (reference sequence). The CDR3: CASTMGGGSEQFF. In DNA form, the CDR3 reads TGTGCCAGTACCATGGGAGGGGGCAGTGAGCAGTTCTTC.

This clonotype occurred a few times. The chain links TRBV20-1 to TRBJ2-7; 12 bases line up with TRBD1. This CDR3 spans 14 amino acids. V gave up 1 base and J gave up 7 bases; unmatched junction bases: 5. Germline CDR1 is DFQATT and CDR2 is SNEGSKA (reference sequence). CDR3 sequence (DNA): TGCAGTGCTAGAGTCGGGACAGGGGGCGGTGAGCAGTACTTC. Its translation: CSARVGTGGGEQYF.

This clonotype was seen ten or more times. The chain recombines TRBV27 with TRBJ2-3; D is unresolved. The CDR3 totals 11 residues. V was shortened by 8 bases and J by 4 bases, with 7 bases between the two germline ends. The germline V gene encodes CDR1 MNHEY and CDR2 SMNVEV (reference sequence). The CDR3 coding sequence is TGTGCCAGCGCCACGGCAGATACGCAGTATTTT. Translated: CASATADTQYF.

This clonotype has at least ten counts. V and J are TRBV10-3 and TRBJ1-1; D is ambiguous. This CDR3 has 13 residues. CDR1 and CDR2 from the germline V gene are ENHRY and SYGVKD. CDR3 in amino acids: CAMGGSRSTEAFF. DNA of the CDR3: TGTGCTATGGGAGGATCAAGAAGCACTGAAGCTTTCTTT.

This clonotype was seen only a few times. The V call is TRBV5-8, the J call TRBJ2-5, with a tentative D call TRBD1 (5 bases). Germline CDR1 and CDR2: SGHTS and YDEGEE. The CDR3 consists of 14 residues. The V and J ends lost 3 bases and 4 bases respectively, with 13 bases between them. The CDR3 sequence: CASSYLTGLETQYF. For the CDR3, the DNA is TGTGCCAGCAGCTATCTCACAGGCTTAGAGACCCAGTACTTC.

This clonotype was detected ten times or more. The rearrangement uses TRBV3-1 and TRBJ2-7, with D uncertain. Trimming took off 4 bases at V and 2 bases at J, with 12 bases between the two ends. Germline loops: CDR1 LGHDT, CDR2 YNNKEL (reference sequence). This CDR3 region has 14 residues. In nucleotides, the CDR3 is TGTGCCAGCAGCCCGACCGACGGTACCTACGAGCAGTACTTC. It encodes CASSPTDGTYEQYF.